This T cell receptor (beta chain) was observed in a study of blood T cell repertoires in COVID-19. Original handling: From reference gene primer amplification, estimates of nucleated cell counts were derived. Sequenced by immunoSEQ multiplex PCR; TCRdb stores in-frame clones only, minus some. The V and J calls and clone size were taken over from that table, and D and trimming were inferred from the DNA. The table has some 87,000 clones, 85% to 90% seen once. Sample: peripheral blood. This TCR was sampled from a human donor with COVID-19, enrolled during active disease. The donor label of this sample is uncertain.

The CDR3 reads CSVLTGLSTEAFF. The CDR3 DNA follows: TGCAGCGTTCTGACAGGGTTGAGCACTGAAGCTTTCTTT. The chain has TRBV29-1 and TRBJ1-1, with TRBD1 matching 7 bases. The V gene end was trimmed by 5 bases and the J gene end by 4 bases; junction bases not matched to a gene: 7. CDR1 is SQVTM, CDR2 ANQGSEA, per germline. The CDR3 contains 13 residues.